The 20 T cell receptor beta chains presented below share a single source sample, sequenced in a study of liver allograft versus peripheral blood T cells. About the research overall: Recipients' peripheral blood supplied the T cell receptor repertoires against which those in transplanted livers were compared.

TCRdb itself ran the reads through MiXCR, one entry per CDR3 protein. This sample has a few thousand distinct CDR3 sequences, with over 20% found just once. The receptors here all came from a human patient who had a liver transplant. Among the T cells, some may be from the graft donor.

This clonotype is medium-sized (0.01 to 0.1%). The chain employs TRBV6-5 and TRBJ2-7, with D hard to call. Germline loops: CDR1 MNHEY, CDR2 SVGAGI. The CDR3 contains 15 residues. V was clipped by 6 bases and J by 0 bases, with 15 bases between them. Here the CDR3 DNA reads TGTGCCAGCAGCTTTACAGCCTCTAGCTCCTACGAGCAGTACTTC. Protein product: CASSFTASSSYEQYF.

V is TRBV7-9 and J is TRBJ1-2; no reliable D call. From germline, CDR1 is SEHNR and CDR2 FQNEAQ (reference sequence). Trimming removed 1 base at V and 7 bases at J, with 10 bases between. CDR3 length: 13 amino acids. The CDR3 region has the DNA TGTGCCAGCAGCTTAGGCGGGGTCCCTGGCTACACCTTC. This gives the protein CASSLGGVPGYTF.

The chain employs TRBV3-1 and TRBJ2-7; 12 bases match TRBD2. CDR1 and CDR2 from the germline V gene are LGHDT and YNNKEL (reference sequence). CDR3 size: 15 residues. With 1 base clipped from V and 4 bases from J, the junction kept 2 bases outside the gene matches. Here the CDR3 DNA reads TGTGCCAGCAGCCAAGGGACTAGCGGGACTTACGAGCAGTACTTC. Amino acid sequence: CASSQGTSGTYEQYF.

By share, this clonotype ranks as medium-sized. The chain employs TRBV10-2 and TRBJ2-1, with TRBD2 as a possible D gene (6 bases). This CDR3 is 14 amino acids long. The V and J ends lost 7 bases and 2 bases respectively, with 12 bases between them. Germline CDR1 reads WSHSY; CDR2 reads SAAADI. The CDR3 DNA sequence: TGCGCCAGCAAATTCGGGAGTACCTACAATGAGCAGTTCTTC. Its protein product is CASKFGSTYNEQFF.

In its sample, this clonotype is medium-sized. The rearrangement joins TRBV20-1 to TRBJ2-7; possibly TRBD2 for D (5 bases). CDR1 and CDR2 (germline): DFQATT, SNEGSKA (reference sequence). CDR3 length equals 14 residues. With 8 bases removed from V and 3 bases from J, the gap between germline ends came to 20 bases. The CDR3 nucleotides are TGCAGTCTTAGTCGGGGATACGAAGACTACGAGCAGTACTTC. It is translated as CSLSRGYEDYEQYF.

Within the sample, this clonotype is medium-sized. V is TRBV7-2 and J is TRBJ2-7; D is unresolved. Germline values: CDR1 SGHTA, CDR2 FQGNSA. The CDR3 contains 13 residues. The germline V and J ends were trimmed by 6 bases and 0 bases, with 9 bases remaining between them. CDR3 nucleotides: TGTGCCAGCAGGCCGAGGAGCTCCTACGAGCAGTACTTC. Translation: CASRPRSSYEQYF.

This rearrangement joins TRBV19 to TRBJ2-5, with a tentative D call TRBD1 (6 bases). This CDR3 region has 16 residues. Germline V CDR1 and CDR2: LNHDA, SQIVND (reference sequence). V lost 3 bases and J lost 1, with 15 bases in between. This chain's CDR3 is CASSIGVRGFQETQYF. The CDR3, as DNA: TGTGCCAGTAGTATTGGTGTTAGGGGGTTCCAAGAGACCCAGTACTTC.

In this sample, this clonotype is medium-sized. The chain has TRBV10-3 and TRBJ2-1; the match to TRBD2 covers 7 bases. The CDR3 has 15 residues. V dropped 1 base and J dropped 7; count of bases not matched to a gene: 7. Germline V gene lookup returns CDR1 ENHRY and CDR2 SYGVKD. The DNA of the CDR3 is TGTGCCATCAGTGAGTGGCCTAGCGGAACTAATGAGCAGTTCTTC. Residues: CAISEWPSGTNEQFF.

This clonotype is medium-sized within its sample. The V and J genes are TRBV9 and TRBJ2-7, with TRBD1 matching 8 bases. V shed 3 bases and J 4 bases; nucleotides not matched to a gene: 9. CDR1 SGDLS and CDR2 YYNGEE come from the germline V gene. The CDR3 runs 15 residues. The CDR3 DNA sequence: TGTGCCAGCAGCGCAGAAGGGGACAGGAGATACGAGCAGTACTTC. It encodes CASSAEGDRRYEQYF.

This rearrangement joins TRBV7-2 to TRBJ2-7; TRBD2 might be the D (5 bases). Looked up from germline, CDR1 is SGHTA and CDR2 is FQGNSA. The CDR3 has 12 amino acids. Trimming shortened V by 8 bases and J by 6 bases, and 14 bases separated the two germline ends. For the CDR3, the DNA is TGTGCCAGCGGACGAACGGGGAGCGAGCAGTACTTC. Protein sequence: CASGRTGSEQYF.

This clonotype was recorded a few times. This chain links TRBV19 with TRBJ2-3; D may be TRBD2 (6 bases). Trimming left V 6 bases short and J 2 bases short, with 15 bases between. Germline V gives CDR1 LNHDA, CDR2 SQIVND (reference sequence). The CDR3 is made up of 15 amino acids. CDR3 amino acids: CASRRVGGVTDTQYF. The CDR3 DNA follows: TGTGCCAGTAGACGGGTGGGGGGAGTCACAGATACGCAGTATTTT.

By its share, this clonotype is large. The chain has TRBV27 and TRBJ1-2; D is undetermined. In germline, CDR1 is MNHEY, CDR2 SMNVEV (reference sequence). The CDR3 is 13 residues long. V was trimmed by 6 bases and J by 4 bases, leaving 12 bases between them. The CDR3 reads CASSHDTRYGYTF. In nucleotides, the CDR3 is TGTGCCAGCAGCCATGACACGCGCTATGGCTACACCTTC.

This clonotype was found a few times. The gene calls are TRBV20-1 and TRBJ2-4; TRBD2 might be the D (6 bases). Germline V gives CDR1 DFQATT, CDR2 SNEGSKA (reference sequence). V lost 4 bases to trimming and J lost 9 bases, with 19 bases between them. The length of the CDR3 is 14 residues. The CDR3 nucleotides are TGCAGTGCTACGGCGGAGGGGCTGAGGGGCATTCAGTACTTC. It yields the protein CSATAEGLRGIQYF.

This clonotype has a count of ten or more. Written as DNA, the CDR3 is TGTGCCTGGAGTGGTGGACCCGGGGGCTACACCGGGGAGCTGTTTTTT. Its protein is CAWSGGPGGYTGELFF. V gene TRBV30 combines with J gene TRBJ2-2; D is tentatively TRBD1 or TRBD2 (6 bases each). This CDR3 has 16 residues. V was trimmed by 1 base and J by 3 bases, leaving 15 bases between them. The germline gives CDR1 GTSNPN, CDR2 SVGIG (reference sequence).

By share, this clonotype counts as large. The gene calls are TRBV14 and TRBJ1-2; D remains ambiguous. V was clipped by 0 bases and J by 7 bases, with 6 bases between them. This CDR3 is 12 amino acids long. Germline V gene lookup returns CDR1 SGHDN and CDR2 FVKESK. The CDR3 spells CASSQDRVGYTF. The DNA for the CDR3 is TGTGCCAGCAGCCAAGATCGGGTTGGCTACACCTTC. Full variable domain (rest looked up from reference TRBV14 and TRBJ1-2): EAGVTQFPSHSVIEKGQTVTLRCDPISGHDNLYWYRRVMGKEIKFLLHFVKESKQDESGMPNNRFLAERTGGTYSTLKVQPAELEDSGVYFCASSQDRVGYTFGSGTRLTVV.

In its sample, this clonotype was seen a few times. V and J are TRBV28 and TRBJ2-3; 10 bases are shared with TRBD1. CDR1 and CDR2 (germline): MDHEN, SYDVKM. V lost 5 bases to trimming and J lost 0 bases; unmatched junction nucleotides: 5. The CDR3 contains 16 residues. DNA of the CDR3: TGTGCCAGCAGTGGGGGACAGGGGCGAAGCACAGATACGCAGTATTTT. It codes for CASSGGQGRSTDTQYF.

This clonotype counts as large (0.1 to 1%). The chain employs TRBV18 and TRBJ1-2, with 8 bases identical to TRBD1. The CDR3 is made up of 13 amino acids. Germline values: CDR1 KGHSH, CDR2 LQKENI. Unmatched junction bases numbered 5, after V lost 4 bases and J lost 7 bases. This CDR3 is CASSRDRGTGYTF. DNA of the CDR3: TGTGCCAGCTCACGAGACAGGGGCACTGGCTACACCTTC.

This clonotype came up a few times. The rearrangement joins TRBV5-6 to TRBJ1-5; TRBD1 matches 10 bases. Germline V gene lookup returns CDR1 SGHDT and CDR2 YYEEEE. The CDR3 contains 16 residues. V was pared by 3 bases and J by 0 bases, with 3 bases of the junction left unmatched. The chain's CDR3 is CASSYGQGDSNQPQHF. DNA for the CDR3: TGTGCCAGCAGCTACGGACAGGGGGATAGCAATCAGCCCCAGCATTTT. Full variable domain (outside the CDR3, taken from reference TRBV5-6 and TRBJ1-5): DAGVTQSPTHLIKTRGQQVTLRCSPKSGHDTVSWYQQALGQGPQFIFQYYEEEERQRGNFPDRFSGHQFPNYSSELNVNALLLGDSALYLCASSYGQGDSNQPQHFGDGTRLSIL.

This clonotype is labeled medium-sized (0.01 to 0.1%). V is TRBV15 and J is TRBJ1-1; no clear D gene. Germline loops: CDR1 LNHNV, CDR2 YYDKDF (reference sequence). The CDR3 length is 15 residues. The V end lost 0 bases, the J end lost 0 bases, and 8 bases lay between the germline ends. The CDR3 spells CATSREVTLNTEAFF. Written as DNA, the CDR3 is TGTGCCACCAGCAGAGAAGTAACCCTGAACACTGAAGCTTTCTTT.

The chain has TRBV10-3 and TRBJ1-2; 8 bases map to TRBD1. Germline CDR1 reads ENHRY; CDR2 reads SYGVKD. CDR3 size: 13 residues. V trimming: 5 bases; J trimming: 8 bases; junction bases outside the gene matches: 7. For the CDR3, the DNA is TGTGCCATCAGTTCAGGGGGCCAGGAGGGCTACACCTTC. Translating gives CAISSGGQEGYTF.